The 10 T cell receptor beta chains reported below all come from one sample, sequenced in a study of siplizumab effects on memory and regulatory T cells. Generated by immunoSEQ multiplex PCR, the TCRdb table keeps only in-frame clones and is missing some. The sample has some 96,000 clones; approximately 94% are singletons. The sequencing input was non-Treg CD4+ T cells sorted from blood. These receptors were taken from a human donor in good health.

This clone was seen more than once but under ten times. This specimen includes other DNA sequences encoding the same CDR3. This sequence joins TRBV5-1 and TRBJ1-4; 7 bases are a match to TRBD1. The CDR3 extends over 15 amino acids. Germline CDR1 SGHRS, CDR2 YFSETQ. V lost 3 bases and J lost 2; bases outside the gene matches: 4. The CDR3 is CASSSGDSTNEKLFF. The CDR3 region has the DNA TGCGCCAGCAGCTCCGGGGACAGCACTAATGAAAAACTGTTTTTT.

This chain joins TRBV5-6 and TRBJ2-7; possibly TRBD2 for D (6 bases). V was trimmed by 5 bases and J by 3 bases, leaving 21 bases between them. The CDR3 is 16 amino acids. The V gene's germline CDR1 is SGHDT and CDR2 YYEEEE. CDR3 protein: CASRLLEGGSFYEQYF. Here the CDR3 DNA reads TGTGCCAGCAGACTCTTAGAGGGAGGAAGTTTCTACGAGCAGTACTTC.

The chain uses TRBV6-1 and TRBJ1-4; unclear D gene. V dropped 6 bases and J dropped 6 bases, with 11 bases sitting between them. Germline CDR1 and CDR2: MNHNS and SASEGT. The CDR3 sequence is 13 residues long. This chain's CDR3 is CASRNQADEKLFF. The CDR3 bases are TGTGCCAGCAGGAACCAGGCGGATGAAAAACTGTTTTTT.

The rearrangement joins TRBV19 to TRBJ2-3, with 10 positions matching TRBD1. V lost 6 bases, J lost 4 bases, and 10 bases stayed unmatched. Germline V lookup: CDR1 LNHDA, CDR2 SQIVND (reference sequence). The CDR3 covers 16 residues. CDR3 residues: CASSLPDRGVADTQYF. The CDR3 DNA reads as TGTGCCAGTAGCCTCCCGGACAGGGGGGTTGCAGATACGCAGTATTTT. The full variable domain, its missing parts supplied by reference TRBV19 and TRBJ2-3, is DGGITQSPKYLFRKEGQNVTLSCEQNLNHDAMYWYRQDPGQGLRLIYYSQIVNDFQKGDIAEGYSVSREKKESFPLTVTSAQKNPTAFYLCASSLPDRGVADTQYFGPGTRLTVL.

The chain couples TRBV6-4 to TRBJ1-4, with 8 bases fitting TRBD1. With 8 bases clipped from V and 2 bases from J, the junction kept 10 bases outside the gene matches. Germline CDR1 is MRHNA and CDR2 is SNTAGT. The CDR3 has 16 amino acids. The CDR3 is CASPWQGAFTNEKLFF. The CDR3 coding sequence is TGTGCCAGCCCGTGGCAGGGGGCGTTTACTAATGAAAAACTGTTTTTT.

This clone was counted a single time. This chain connects TRBV28 to TRBJ1-5, with TRBD1 as a possible D gene (5 bases). CDR3 length equals 14 residues. Trimming removed 3 bases at V and 7 bases at J, with 13 bases between. In germline, CDR1 is MDHEN, CDR2 SYDVKM. Written as DNA, the CDR3 is TGTGCCAGCAGTTTTTCAGGGACCCTACAGCCCCAGCATTTT. Protein: CASSFSGTLQPQHF.

J is TRBJ1-2 and V is TRBV11-2, with 10 bases identical to TRBD1. The germline CDR1 and CDR2 sequences are SGHAT and FQNNGV. This CDR3 region has 14 residues. After removal of 7 bases from V and 4 bases from J, the junction contained 6 bases not matched to a gene. The CDR3 loop is CASTDRGTFYGYTF. The CDR3 DNA sequence: TGTGCCAGCACGGACAGGGGGACCTTCTATGGCTACACCTTC. The variable domain in full, completed from reference TRBV11-2 and TRBJ1-2, reads EAGVAQSPRYKIIEKRQSVAFWCNPISGHATLYWYQQILGQGPKLLIQFQNNGVVDDSQLPKDRFSAERLKGVDSTLKIQPAKLEDSAVYLCASTDRGTFYGYTFGSGTRLTVV.

The CDR3 bases are TGTGCCAGCAGTGAAGACAGGGGGCAGGAGACCCAGTACTTC. It codes for CASSEDRGQETQYF. The rearrangement joins TRBV6-1 to TRBJ2-5; 9 bases are shared with TRBD1. The CDR3 runs 14 residues. With V trimmed by 1 base and J by 5 bases, 2 bases remained unmatched. Germline CDR1 MNHNS, CDR2 SASEGT.

This clone has only one observation. The chain's CDR3 is CASGLQGGTQYF. The CDR3 DNA reads as TGTGCTAGTGGTCTCCAGGGGGGTACGCAGTATTTT. The chain uses TRBV12-5 and TRBJ2-3, with D possibly matching TRBD1 (7 bases). CDR1 and CDR2 (germline): LGHNT, FRNRAP. The CDR3 sequence is 12 residues long. Between the trimmed V and J ends, which lost 5 bases and 8 bases, there was a span of 11 bases.

The chain joins TRBV25-1 to TRBJ2-7, with unresolved D. Trimming left V 5 bases short and J 2 bases short, with 7 bases between. CDR1 and CDR2 (germline): MGHDK, SYGVNS. CDR3 size: 12 residues. The CDR3: CASSLSTYEQYF. The CDR3 bases are TGTGCCAGCAGTCTTTCTACCTACGAGCAGTACTTC.